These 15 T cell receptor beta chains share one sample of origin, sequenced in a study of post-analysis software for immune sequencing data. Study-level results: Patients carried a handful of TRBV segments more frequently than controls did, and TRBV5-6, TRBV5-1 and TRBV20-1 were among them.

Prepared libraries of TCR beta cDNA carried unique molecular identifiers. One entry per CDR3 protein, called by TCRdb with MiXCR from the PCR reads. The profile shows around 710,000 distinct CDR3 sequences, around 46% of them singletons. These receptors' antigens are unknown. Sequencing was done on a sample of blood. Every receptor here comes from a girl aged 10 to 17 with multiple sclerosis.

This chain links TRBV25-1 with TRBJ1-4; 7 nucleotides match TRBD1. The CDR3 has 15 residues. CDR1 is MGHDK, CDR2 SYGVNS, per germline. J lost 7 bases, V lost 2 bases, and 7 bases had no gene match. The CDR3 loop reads CASSEGQGDGEKLFF. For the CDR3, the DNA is TGTGCCAGCAGTGAAGGCCAGGGGGACGGTGAAAAACTGTTTTTT.

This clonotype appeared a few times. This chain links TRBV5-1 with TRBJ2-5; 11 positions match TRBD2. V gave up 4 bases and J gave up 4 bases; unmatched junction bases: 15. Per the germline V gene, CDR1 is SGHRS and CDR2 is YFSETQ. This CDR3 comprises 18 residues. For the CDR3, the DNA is TGCGCCAGCAGCCGGACGGACCTATTCGGACTAGCGGGAGAGACCCAGTACTTC. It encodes CASSRTDLFGLAGETQYF.

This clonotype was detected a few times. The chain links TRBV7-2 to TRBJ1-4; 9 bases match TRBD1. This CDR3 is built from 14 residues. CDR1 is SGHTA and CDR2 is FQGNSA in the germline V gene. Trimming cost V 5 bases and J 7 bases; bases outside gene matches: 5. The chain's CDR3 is CASSGTGPTEKLFF. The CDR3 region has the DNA TGTGCCAGCAGCGGGACAGGGCCAACTGAAAAACTGTTTTTT. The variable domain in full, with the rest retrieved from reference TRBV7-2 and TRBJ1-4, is GAGVSQSPSNKVTEKGKDVELRCDPISGHTALYWYRQSLGQGLEFLIYFQGNSAPDKSGLPSDRFSAERTGGSVSTLTIQRTQQEDSAVYLCASSGTGPTEKLFFGSGTQLSVL.

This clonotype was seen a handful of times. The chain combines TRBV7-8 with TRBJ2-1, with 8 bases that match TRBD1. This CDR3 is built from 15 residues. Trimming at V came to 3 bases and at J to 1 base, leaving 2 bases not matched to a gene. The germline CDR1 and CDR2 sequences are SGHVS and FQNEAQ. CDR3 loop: CASSFGTGSYNEQFF. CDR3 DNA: TGTGCCAGCAGCTTCGGGACAGGTTCCTACAATGAGCAGTTCTTC.

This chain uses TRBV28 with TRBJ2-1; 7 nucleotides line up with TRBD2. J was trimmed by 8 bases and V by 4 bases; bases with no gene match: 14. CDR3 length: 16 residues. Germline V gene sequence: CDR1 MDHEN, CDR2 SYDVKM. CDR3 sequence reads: CASSSLERDLRDEQFF. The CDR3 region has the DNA TGTGCCAGCAGTTCGCTTGAGCGGGATTTGCGGGATGAGCAGTTCTTC.

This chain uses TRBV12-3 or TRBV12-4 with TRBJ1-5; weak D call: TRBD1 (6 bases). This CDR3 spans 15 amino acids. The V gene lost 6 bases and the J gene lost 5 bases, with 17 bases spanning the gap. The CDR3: CASSLGQNTYQPQHF. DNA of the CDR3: TGTGCCAGCAGCCTCGGACAGAACACCTATCAGCCCCAGCATTTT.

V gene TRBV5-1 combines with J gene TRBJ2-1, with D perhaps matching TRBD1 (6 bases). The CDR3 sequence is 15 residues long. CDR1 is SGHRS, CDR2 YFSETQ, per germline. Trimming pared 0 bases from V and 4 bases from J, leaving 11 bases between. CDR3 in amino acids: CASSLGTAVYNEQFF. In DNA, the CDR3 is TGCGCCAGCAGCTTGGGGACAGCGGTTTACAATGAGCAGTTCTTC.

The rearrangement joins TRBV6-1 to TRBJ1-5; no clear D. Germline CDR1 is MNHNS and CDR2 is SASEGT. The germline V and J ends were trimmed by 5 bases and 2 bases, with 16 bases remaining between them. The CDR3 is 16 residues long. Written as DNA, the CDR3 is TGTGCCAGCAGTACGACCGGGCAGGCTGGCAATCAGCCCCAGCATTTT. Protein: CASSTTGQAGNQPQHF.

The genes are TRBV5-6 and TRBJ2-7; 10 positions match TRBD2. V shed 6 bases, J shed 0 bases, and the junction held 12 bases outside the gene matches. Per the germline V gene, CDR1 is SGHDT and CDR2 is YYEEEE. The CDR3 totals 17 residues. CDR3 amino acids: CASIILRSGRNSYEQYF. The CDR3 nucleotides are TGTGCCAGCATCATTCTACGTAGCGGGAGGAACTCCTACGAGCAGTACTTC.

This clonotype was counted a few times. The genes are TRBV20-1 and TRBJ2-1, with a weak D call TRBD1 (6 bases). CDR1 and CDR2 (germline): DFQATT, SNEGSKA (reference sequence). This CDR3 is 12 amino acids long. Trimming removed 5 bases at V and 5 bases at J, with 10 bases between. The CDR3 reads CSAPGQHNEQFF. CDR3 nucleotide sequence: TGCAGTGCTCCCGGACAGCACAATGAGCAGTTCTTC.

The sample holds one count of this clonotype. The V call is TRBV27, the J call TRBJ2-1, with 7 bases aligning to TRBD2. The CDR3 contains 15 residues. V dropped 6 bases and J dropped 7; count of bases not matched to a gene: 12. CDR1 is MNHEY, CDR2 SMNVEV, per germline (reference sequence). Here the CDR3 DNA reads TGTGCCAGCAGGAGCGGGACTTCCTCTAGGAATGAGCAGTTCTTC. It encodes CASRSGTSSRNEQFF.

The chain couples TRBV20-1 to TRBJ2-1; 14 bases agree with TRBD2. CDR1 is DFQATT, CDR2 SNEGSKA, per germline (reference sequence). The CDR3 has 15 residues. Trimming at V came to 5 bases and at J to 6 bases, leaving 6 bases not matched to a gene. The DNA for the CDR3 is TGCAGTGCTTCTGGACTAGCGGGAGGCGTCAATGAGCAGTTCTTC. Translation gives CSASGLAGGVNEQFF.

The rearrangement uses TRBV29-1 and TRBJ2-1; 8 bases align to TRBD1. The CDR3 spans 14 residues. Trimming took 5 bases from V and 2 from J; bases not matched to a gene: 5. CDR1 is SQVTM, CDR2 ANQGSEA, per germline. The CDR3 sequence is CSVLPGGPYNEQFF. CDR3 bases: TGCAGCGTTTTACCAGGGGGCCCCTACAATGAGCAGTTCTTC.

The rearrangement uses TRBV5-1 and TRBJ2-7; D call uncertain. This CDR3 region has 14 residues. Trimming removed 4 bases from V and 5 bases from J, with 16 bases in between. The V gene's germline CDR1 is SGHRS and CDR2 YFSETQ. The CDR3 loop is CASSPEAYPHEQYF. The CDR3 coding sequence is TGCGCCAGCAGCCCAGAGGCCTACCCCCACGAGCAGTACTTC.

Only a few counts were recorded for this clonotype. Here the CDR3 DNA reads TGCGCCAGCCGTGCAAGGGGAGGGAACACTGAAGCTTTCTTT. Encoded protein: CASRARGGNTEAFF. This chain joins TRBV10-2 and TRBJ1-1, with a weak D call TRBD1 (5 bases). CDR3 length equals 14 residues. From germline, CDR1 is WSHSY and CDR2 SAAADI. Trimming cost V 8 bases and J 1 base, with 14 bases left between them.